This TCR beta chain comes out of a study of cytomegalovirus exposure and HLA in healthy donors. In regard to this clone: Its antigen is not identified.

Findings of the study overall: By HLA locus, TCR association rates varied in a later analysis, with DRB1 showing the most and HLA-C the fewest. At a 0.05 false discovery rate, a later analysis found 15,000 to 20,000 TCR beta sequences to be associated with HLA alleles.

Use of 60 Vbeta and 13 Jbeta primers characterized the PCR. The table came from immunoSEQ multiplex PCR; TCRdb's copy has only in-frame clones and leaves some out. This table lists around 70,000 clones. The germline CDR1 and CDR2 sequences are SGHTS and YDEGEE. Trimming took off 5 bases at V and 2 bases at J, with 10 bases between the two ends. This CDR3 comprises 13 residues. The origin of this receptor is a boy younger than 18 in good health and CMV-seronegative. Input material: PBMCs. V usage is TRBV5-8 and J usage is TRBJ2-5; a weak D match, TRBD1 (6 bases). CDR3 sequence: CASSWDIQETQYF. The CDR3 DNA sequence: TGTGCCAGCAGTTGGGACATTCAAGAGACCCAGTACTTC.